These T cell receptor beta chains were read from a single sample in a study of blood T cell repertoires in COVID-19. The assay was immunoSEQ multiplex PCR, and TCRdb's table has in-frame clones only and misses some. The sample includes 200,000 to 250,000 clones, 70% to 90% of them seen just once. Sequenced material: PBMCs or T cells enriched from blood (not recorded which). These receptors were obtained from a man younger than 45 who had recovered from COVID-19. The CDR3 runs from the conserved cysteine through the conserved F or W. The D gene is left open where the match is weak. Clone size is stated in some rows and not others, as once, few, many or a class when expanded.

J: TRBJ1-1
V: TRBV6-5
size: NA
D: TRBD1
CDR3: CASSSNGQGWEAFF
DNA: TGTGCCAGCAGCTCAAACGGACAGGGGTGGGAAGCTTTCTTT

J: TRBJ1-2
V: TRBV5-1
size: NA
D: TRBD1
CDR3: CASSNDRASNGYTF
DNA: TGCGCCAGCAGTAACGACAGGGCGTCAAATGGCTACACCTTC

J: TRBJ1-5
V: TRBV6-2/TRBV6-3
size: NA
D: TRBD1
CDR3: CASSHTGVNNQPQHF
DNA: TGTGCCAGCAGTCATACAGGGGTTAACAATCAGCCCCAGCATTTT

J: TRBJ1-1
V: TRBV10-2
size: NA
D: TRBD1
CDR3: CASSEGTGAEAFF
DNA: TGCGCCAGCAGTGAGGGGACAGGGGCTGAAGCTTTCTTT

J: TRBJ1-1
V: TRBV5-1
size: NA
D: NA
CDR3: CASSLGGGTEAFF
DNA: TGCGCCAGCAGCTTGGGTGGGGGGACTGAAGCTTTCTTT

J: TRBJ1-4
V: TRBV27
size: NA
D: NA
CDR3: CASSLSRTGPNEKLFF
DNA: TGTGCCAGCAGTTTATCGAGAACAGGACCGAATGAAAAACTGTTTTTT

J: TRBJ1-5
V: TRBV7-2
size: NA
D: TRBD1
CDR3: CASNTSGTGSNQPQHF
DNA: TGTGCCAGCAACACCTCCGGGACAGGTAGCAATCAGCCCCAGCATTTT

J: TRBJ1-2
V: TRBV7-2
size: NA
D: NA
CDR3: CASSLALGAVGAGYGYTF
DNA: TGTGCCAGCAGCTTAGCGTTGGGGGCCGTAGGGGCGGGCTATGGCTACACCTTC

J: TRBJ2-1
V: TRBV4-3
size: NA
D: TRBD1
CDR3: CASSQEGRGLSLEQFF
DNA: TGCGCCAGCAGCCAAGAGGGCAGGGGGTTATCGTTGGAGCAGTTCTTC

J: TRBJ2-1
V: TRBV24-1
size: NA
D: NA
CDR3: CATSDSYNEQFF
DNA: TGTGCCACCAGTGACAGCTACAATGAGCAGTTCTTC

J: TRBJ2-5
V: TRBV7-3
size: NA
D: NA
CDR3: CASSPGPGETQYF
DNA: TGTGCCAGCAGCCCGGGTCCCGGGGAGACCCAGTACTTC

J: TRBJ1-4
V: TRBV5-1
size: once
D: NA
CDR3: CASRTGQTNEKLFF
DNA: TGCGCCAGCAGAACAGGTCAAACTAATGAAAAACTGTTTTTT

J: TRBJ2-7
V: TRBV21-1
size: NA
D: NA
CDR3: CASSLDRLSWEQYF
DNA: TGTGCCAGCAGCTTGGACAGGCTGAGTTGGGAGCAGTACTTC

J: TRBJ1-5
V: TRBV5-1
size: NA
D: NA
CDR3: CASSLGTPHSNQPQHF
DNA: TGCGCCAGCAGCTTGGGGACACCCCATAGCAATCAGCCCCAGCATTTT

J: TRBJ1-5
V: TRBV2
size: NA
D: TRBD1
CDR3: CASREGQGALQPQHF
DNA: TGTGCCAGCAGAGAAGGACAGGGGGCACTTCAGCCCCAGCATTTT

J: TRBJ1-1
V: TRBV3-1/TRBV3-2
size: NA
D: NA
CDR3: CASSREGVANTEAFF
DNA: TGTGCCAGCAGCCGGGAGGGGGTCGCGAACACTGAAGCTTTCTTT

J: TRBJ2-5
V: TRBV11-2
size: NA
D: TRBD1
CDR3: CASSFSQGAYETQYF
DNA: TGTGCCAGCAGCTTCTCCCAGGGGGCGTACGAGACCCAGTACTTC

J: TRBJ1-2
V: TRBV7-2
size: once
D: TRBD1
CDR3: CASSLDRGRKTSSGYTF
DNA: TGTGCCAGCAGCTTGGACAGGGGGCGAAAGACTAGCTCCGGCTACACCTTC

J: TRBJ1-1
V: TRBV10-2
size: NA
D: NA
CDR3: CASSVGQVEAFF
DNA: TGCGCCAGCAGTGTTGGCCAGGTGGAAGCTTTCTTT

J: TRBJ1-1
V: TRBV6-2/TRBV6-3
size: few
D: TRBD1
CDR3: CASSPLTGRFTEAFF
DNA: TGTGCCAGCAGCCCGTTGACAGGGAGGTTCACTGAAGCTTTCTTT

J: TRBJ1-1
V: TRBV6-1
size: NA
D: TRBD1
CDR3: CASSDGGGQGLIKAFF
DNA: TGTGCCAGCAGTGACGGAGGGGGCCAGGGACTTATTAAAGCTTTCTTT

J: TRBJ2-6
V: TRBV21-1
size: NA
D: NA
CDR3: CASSKQVGGGCGANVLTF
DNA: TGTGCCAGCAGCAAACAAGTTGGTGGGGGCTGTGGGGCCAACGTCCTGACTTTC

J: TRBJ2-7
V: TRBV30
size: NA
D: NA
CDR3: CAWETGFEQYF
DNA: TGTGCCTGGGAAACAGGTTTCGAGCAGTACTTC

J: TRBJ1-6
V: TRBV30
size: NA
D: NA
CDR3: CAWSGQGSYNSPLHF
DNA: TGTGCCTGGAGCGGGCAGGGCAGTTATAATTCACCCCTCCACTTT

J: TRBJ1-2
V: TRBV7-9
size: NA
D: NA
CDR3: CASSLTASRNGYTF
DNA: TGTGCCAGCAGCTTAACCGCGTCGAGGAATGGCTACACCTTC

J: TRBJ1-1
V: TRBV30
size: NA
D: NA
CDR3: CAWSVTGDTEAFF
DNA: TGTGCCTGGAGTGTAACCGGTGACACTGAAGCTTTCTTT

J: TRBJ2-7
V: TRBV12-3/TRBV12-4
size: NA
D: NA
CDR3: CASSPMLWAEQYF
DNA: TGTGCCAGCAGTCCCATGTTGTGGGCCGAGCAGTACTTC

J: TRBJ2-3
V: TRBV7-8
size: NA
D: TRBD1
CDR3: CASSWNFRDRVPVSYTDTQYF
DNA: TGTGCCAGCAGCTGGAATTTCCGGGACAGGGTTCCGGTCTCCTACACAGATACGCAGTATTTT

J: TRBJ2-1
V: TRBV13
size: NA
D: TRBD1
CDR3: CASSPGQGFDEQFF
DNA: TGTGCCAGCAGCCCGGGACAGGGTTTCGATGAGCAGTTCTTC

J: TRBJ1-1
V: TRBV2
size: NA
D: TRBD1
CDR3: CASSYSYNRDRGSEAFF
DNA: TGTGCCAGCAGTTACAGCTACAACCGGGACAGAGGATCTGAAGCTTTCTTT

J: TRBJ1-1
V: TRBV24-1
size: NA
D: TRBD1
CDR3: CATRGDRAGTEAFF
DNA: TGTGCCACCAGGGGGGACAGGGCTGGGACTGAAGCTTTCTTT

J: TRBJ2-4
V: TRBV7-2
size: NA
D: NA
CDR3: CASSFQGKNIQYF
DNA: TGTGCCAGCAGCTTCCAGGGCAAAAACATTCAGTACTTC

J: TRBJ1-6
V: TRBV3-1/TRBV3-2
size: NA
D: NA
CDR3: CASSQEYLQGKSSYNSPLHF
DNA: TGTGCCAGCAGCCAAGAGTACCTTCAGGGCAAGAGCTCCTATAATTCACCCCTCCACTTT

J: TRBJ1-2
V: TRBV7-9
size: NA
D: NA
CDR3: CASSQQGKYGYTF
DNA: TGTGCCAGCTCACAGCAGGGAAAATATGGCTACACCTTC

J: TRBJ2-6
V: TRBV10-3
size: NA
D: NA
CDR3: CAIGRDSGANVLTF
DNA: TGTGCCATCGGCAGGGACTCTGGGGCCAACGTCCTGACTTTC

J: TRBJ2-7
V: TRBV28
size: few
D: NA
CDR3: CASSLAREQYF
DNA: TGTGCCAGCAGTCTAGCCCGCGAGCAGTACTTC

J: TRBJ2-1
V: TRBV19
size: NA
D: TRBD2
CDR3: CASSPGRWTSGTGSSYNEQFF
DNA: TGTGCCAGTAGCCCCGGGAGGTGGACTAGCGGGACCGGAAGCTCCTACAATGAGCAGTTCTTC

J: TRBJ2-7
V: TRBV7-9
size: NA
D: NA
CDR3: CASSLSMVWEDEQYF
DNA: TGTGCCAGCAGCTTATCAATGGTCTGGGAGGACGAGCAGTACTTC

J: TRBJ2-1
V: TRBV5-1
size: NA
D: TRBD2
CDR3: CASSLGVSGPLGNYNEQFF
DNA: TGCGCCAGCAGCTTGGGGGTTAGCGGGCCCCTCGGCAACTACAATGAGCAGTTCTTC

J: TRBJ1-2
V: TRBV11-2
size: once
D: NA
CDR3: CASSFAGAGRIYGYTF
DNA: TGTGCCAGCAGCTTCGCCGGGGCCGGGAGGATCTATGGCTACACCTTC

J: TRBJ2-7
V: TRBV10-2
size: NA
D: NA
CDR3: CASSRDSLYEQYF
DNA: TGCGCCAGCAGTAGAGACAGTCTCTACGAGCAGTACTTC

J: TRBJ2-1
V: TRBV7-9
size: few
D: NA
CDR3: CASSLALTGYNEQFF
DNA: TGTGCCAGCAGCTTAGCTCTCACAGGGTACAATGAGCAGTTCTTC

J: TRBJ2-5
V: TRBV11-2
size: once
D: TRBD2
CDR3: CASSLARPGLAGEETQYF
DNA: TGTGCCAGCAGCTTAGCGCGACCAGGACTAGCGGGAGAAGAGACCCAGTACTTC

J: TRBJ2-7
V: TRBV4-1
size: NA
D: NA
CDR3: CASSQLKNDRSSYEQYF
DNA: TGCGCCAGCAGCCAATTAAAAAATGACAGGAGCTCCTACGAGCAGTACTTC

J: TRBJ1-5
V: TRBV19
size: NA
D: NA
CDR3: CASSRLTARNQPQHF
DNA: TGTGCCAGTAGTCGGCTGACAGCCCGCAATCAGCCCCAGCATTTT

J: TRBJ1-5
V: TRBV7-9
size: NA
D: TRBD1
CDR3: CASSQGGYQPQHF
DNA: TGTGCCAGCAGCCAGGGGGGTTATCAGCCCCAGCATTTT

J: TRBJ2-5
V: TRBV7-9
size: NA
D: NA
CDR3: CASSSADSLEEAQYF
DNA: TGTGCCAGCAGCTCAGCGGACAGCCTTGAGGAGGCCCAGTACTTC

J: TRBJ2-6
V: TRBV7-8
size: NA
D: NA
CDR3: CASSLERGLGANVLTF
DNA: TGTGCCAGCAGCTTAGAACGAGGGCTTGGGGCCAACGTCCTGACTTTC

J: TRBJ1-4
V: TRBV27
size: NA
D: TRBD1
CDR3: CASSPGTGREKLFF
DNA: TGTGCCAGCAGCCCCGGGACAGGGCGTGAAAAACTGTTTTTT

J: TRBJ1-2
V: TRBV5-6
size: NA
D: NA
CDR3: CASSLAANRRANYGYTF
DNA: TGTGCCAGCAGCTTGGCGGCCAACAGGAGAGCTAACTATGGCTACACCTTC

J: TRBJ1-1
V: TRBV5-1
size: few
D: TRBD1
CDR3: CASRTQGANTEAFF
DNA: TGCGCCAGCAGAACGCAGGGGGCGAACACTGAAGCTTTCTTT

J: TRBJ2-4
V: TRBV4-1
size: once
D: NA
CDR3: CASSRNRASNNGIENIQYF
DNA: TGCGCCAGCAGCCGTAATAGGGCTAGCAATAACGGGATAGAAAACATTCAGTACTTC

J: TRBJ2-2
V: TRBV6-5
size: NA
D: TRBD2
CDR3: CASRMTSDTGELFF
DNA: TGTGCCAGCAGGATGACTAGCGACACCGGGGAGCTGTTTTTT